This entry concerns a single T cell receptor (beta chain). Its matching antigen is unknown. These data originate in a study of T cell responses to AZD1222 COVID-19 vaccine. Study conclusions and caveats: Females made up more of the donors, who were largely white British, and clonal diversity may have come out too low. Spike-specific TCR breadth and depth rose after two AZD1222 doses.

Produced via immunoSEQ multiplex PCR; TCRdb's table is partial and in-frame only. The sample carries around 95,000 clones, over 75% recorded once. CDR3 size: 18 residues. V lost 2 bases and J lost 2; bases outside the gene matches: 13. Germline-derived CDR1 and CDR2 are LNHNV and YYDKDF (reference sequence). This sample comprised peripheral blood, obtained on day 0 of AZD1222 vaccination. This clonotype originated in an adult in good health. V is TRBV15 and J is TRBJ2-3; 7 bases line up with TRBD2. CDR3 sequence (DNA): TGTGCCACCAGCAGACGAATCCGAGCGGGAAGGAACACAGATACGCAGTATTTT. It yields the protein CATSRRIRAGRNTDTQYF.